These 27 T cell receptor beta chains came from one sample sequenced in a study of blood T cell repertoires in COVID-19. TCRdb keeps only in-frame clones here, not all; method: immunoSEQ multiplex PCR. The profile covers approximately 88,000 clones, with 75% to 95% appearing a single time and around 4% taken by the ten largest. The sequenced sample consisted of peripheral blood. Receptors originate from a woman between 45 and 65 years old in a cohort sampled during active COVID-19.

This sequence joins TRBV9 and TRBJ2-1, with D possibly TRBD2 on 5 matching bases. There are 16 residues in the CDR3. Germline loops: CDR1 SGDLS, CDR2 YYNGEE. V lost 3 bases to trimming and J lost 0 bases, with 13 bases between them. The CDR3 bases are TGTGCCAGCAGCGGAGGGAGTCCCAGCTCCTACAATGAGCAGTTCTTC. Its protein is CASSGGSPSSYNEQFF.

V usage is TRBV3-1 (or the pseudogene TRBV3-2) and J usage is TRBJ2-3; TRBD1 is a possible D gene (6 bases). Deletions cut 5 bases from V and 4 bases from J, with 10 bases between. CDR3 size: 13 residues. CDR1 and CDR2 from the germline V gene are LGHDT and YNNKEL (reference sequence). Here the CDR3 DNA reads TGTGCCAGCAGCATCACAGGGTCAGATACGCAGTATTTT. It specifies CASSITGSDTQYF.

The gene calls are TRBV20-1 and TRBJ1-2, with unresolved D. Germline loops: CDR1 DFQATT, CDR2 SNEGSKA (reference sequence). This CDR3 has 11 residues. The CDR3, as DNA: TGCATGGCTCCATCAGTGAATGGCTACACCTTC. As protein: CMAPSVNGYTF.

The CDR3 loop reads CAWRGPGQGRTEAFF. CDR3 in DNA: TGTGCCTGGAGAGGCCCGGGACAGGGGAGGACTGAAGCTTTCTTT. The gene calls are TRBV30 and TRBJ1-1; the match to TRBD1 covers 10 bases. From germline, CDR1 is GTSNPN and CDR2 SVGIG (reference sequence). The J segment lost 5 bases and the V segment lost 3 bases, leaving 9 bases of the junction unmatched. This CDR3 has 15 amino acids.

The rearrangement links TRBV5-1 to TRBJ2-7; maybe TRBD2 (6 bases). The length of the CDR3 is 14 residues. The V end lost 2 bases, the J end lost 2 bases, and 11 bases lay between the germline ends. In germline, CDR1 is SGHRS, CDR2 YFSETQ. The CDR3 region has the DNA TGCGCCAGCAGCTTCGGGGGTGAACCCTACGAGCAGTACTTC. This translates into CASSFGGEPYEQYF.

This clone was seen a few times. The CDR3 coding sequence is TGTGCCAGCAGCTTTTGGCGTAGCGGGGGATACGAGCAGTACTTC. Translating it yields CASSFWRSGGYEQYF. V and J are TRBV5-6 and TRBJ2-7; 9 bases are shared with TRBD2. J was trimmed by 4 bases and V by 2 bases; bases with no gene match: 7. CDR1 SGHDT and CDR2 YYEEEE come from the germline V gene. This CDR3 is 15 amino acids long.

V gene TRBV6-5 combines with J gene TRBJ2-2; D is ambiguous. The V and J ends lost 0 bases and 5 bases respectively, with 10 bases between them. Germline V gene lookup returns CDR1 MNHEY and CDR2 SVGAGI. The CDR3 spans 15 residues. In DNA, the CDR3 is TGTGCCAGCAGTTACTCGAGGCCGGGTACCGGGGAGCTGTTTTTT. Amino acid sequence: CASSYSRPGTGELFF.

The gene calls are TRBV28 and TRBJ2-7, with 7 bases matching TRBD1. Trimming at V came to 11 bases and at J to 4 bases, leaving 11 bases not matched to a gene. The length of the CDR3 is 13 residues. Germline V CDR1 and CDR2: MDHEN, SYDVKM. CDR3: CAPPPTGTYEQYF. The CDR3, as DNA: TGTGCCCCCCCTCCGACAGGGACGTACGAGCAGTACTTC.

This clone has a handful of counts. V is TRBV27 and J is TRBJ2-7; D unresolved. CDR1 and CDR2 (germline): MNHEY, SMNVEV (reference sequence). This CDR3 has 15 amino acids. V was pared by 0 bases and J by 3 bases, with 12 bases between. The CDR3 is CASSLSWAQSYEQYF. DNA for the CDR3: TGTGCCAGCAGTTTATCGTGGGCGCAGAGCTACGAGCAGTACTTC.

The chain carries TRBV7-2 and TRBJ2-1, with 13 bases matching TRBD2. This CDR3 has 14 residues. V was pared by 2 bases and J by 12 bases, with 4 bases of the junction left unmatched. Germline lookup yields CDR1 SGHTA and CDR2 FQGNSA. The CDR3 region has the DNA TGTGCCAGCAGCTTAACTAGCGGGGGGGCAGGGCAGTTCTTC. Translating it yields CASSLTSGGAGQFF.

The V call is TRBV6-5, the J call TRBJ1-1; 9 nucleotides agree with TRBD1. With 2 bases clipped from V and 6 bases from J, the junction kept 1 base outside the gene matches. This CDR3 spans 13 amino acids. Germline V gene sequence: CDR1 MNHEY, CDR2 SVGAGI. CDR3 loop: CASSYTGGAEAFF. As DNA, the CDR3 is TGTGCCAGCAGTTACACAGGGGGCGCTGAAGCTTTCTTT.

This clone was detected only once. V and J are TRBV7-2 and TRBJ1-2; 9 nucleotides align to TRBD1. This CDR3 comprises 15 residues. The germline gives CDR1 SGHTA, CDR2 FQGNSA. Trimming removed 1 base from V and 0 bases from J; junction bases left unmatched: 0. The CDR3 region is CASSLGTGANYGYTF. In DNA, the CDR3 is TGTGCCAGCAGCTTAGGGACAGGGGCTAACTATGGCTACACCTTC.

This chain links TRBV19 with TRBJ2-7, with a possible D match to TRBD1 (6 bases). The CDR3 runs to 15 residues. Trimming left V 5 bases short and J 1 base short, with 15 bases between. Germline assignment: CDR1 LNHDA and CDR2 SQIVND (reference sequence). The CDR3, as DNA: TGTGCCAGTAGTCTTATGACAGGTGAATCCTACGAGCAGTACTTC. This sequence encodes CASSLMTGESYEQYF.

The chain links TRBV5-1 to TRBJ2-3, with D perhaps matching TRBD2 (5 bases). The CDR3 sequence is 15 residues long. Germline lookup yields CDR1 SGHRS and CDR2 YFSETQ. Trimming left V 4 bases short and J 4 bases short, with 16 bases between. CDR3 protein: CASSLGHEGADTQYF. The CDR3 bases are TGCGCCAGCAGCCTGGGTCATGAGGGAGCAGATACGCAGTATTTT.

The V call is TRBV19, the J call TRBJ1-4; a weak D match, TRBD1 (5 bases). Trimming cost V 3 bases and J 4 bases, with 9 bases left between them. Germline V gene data show CDR1 as LNHDA and CDR2 as SQIVND (reference sequence). The CDR3 runs to 14 residues. The CDR3 protein is CASSMSQGNEKLFF. The CDR3 nucleotides are TGTGCCAGTAGTATGTCTCAGGGTAATGAAAAACTGTTTTTT.

This chain uses TRBV5-1 with TRBJ2-3, with 8 bases lining up with TRBD2. This CDR3 contains 14 residues. Trimming at V came to 2 bases and at J to 7 bases, leaving 6 bases not matched to a gene. CDR1 is SGHRS, CDR2 YFSETQ, per germline. The CDR3 loop is CASSLRLAPNTQYF. DNA of the CDR3: TGCGCCAGCAGCTTAAGACTAGCGCCAAATACGCAGTATTTT. Drawing the rest from reference TRBV5-1 and TRBJ2-3, the complete variable domain is KAGVTQTPRYLIKTRGQQVTLSCSPISGHRSVSWYQQTPGQGLQFLFEYFSETQRNKGNFPGRFSGRQFSNSRSEMNVSTLELGDSALYLCASSLRLAPNTQYFGPGTRLTVL.

This chain uses TRBV30 with TRBJ1-1; D is ambiguous. Trimming pared 0 bases from V and 1 base from J, leaving 6 bases between. CDR3 length: 13 residues. Germline CDR1 GTSNPN, CDR2 SVGIG (reference sequence). CDR3 sequence (DNA): TGTGCCTGGAGTGTAAGAGGGAACACTGAAGCTTTCTTT. This gives the protein CAWSVRGNTEAFF.

V usage is TRBV28 and J usage is TRBJ1-5; D gene unclear. Trimming took 3 bases from V and 1 from J, leaving 13 bases between them. Germline CDR1 is MDHEN and CDR2 is SYDVKM. The length of the CDR3 is 16 residues. The DNA of the CDR3 is TGTGCCAGCAGTTTGAAACGACATGCCAGCAATCAGCCCCAGCATTTT. It specifies CASSLKRHASNQPQHF.

The chain is built from TRBV19 and TRBJ2-1; D is possibly TRBD2 (6 bases). The V and J ends lost 7 bases and 4 bases respectively, with 14 bases between them. This CDR3 contains 14 residues. Germline V gives CDR1 LNHDA, CDR2 SQIVND (reference sequence). CDR3 nucleotide sequence: TGTGCCAGTACCTCGGGACTCCGATACAATGAGCAGTTCTTC. Protein product: CASTSGLRYNEQFF.

The genes are TRBV19 and TRBJ1-5; D is unclear. V was cut by 1 base and J by 12 bases, with 10 bases left in between. Germline V CDR1 and CDR2: LNHDA, SQIVND (reference sequence). The length of the CDR3 is 12 residues. In DNA, the CDR3 is TGTGCCAGTAGTATAGTTCGAGACAACCAGCATTTT. Amino acid sequence: CASSIVRDNQHF.

The rearrangement joins TRBV2 to TRBJ1-2, with a weak D call TRBD1 (5 bases). Germline loops: CDR1 SNHLY, CDR2 FYNNEI. The CDR3 has 12 residues. V gave up 10 bases and J gave up 5 bases, with 14 bases separating them. CDR3: CATKETVYGYTF. DNA for the CDR3: TGTGCCACCAAGGAGACAGTATATGGCTACACCTTC.

This chain uses TRBV19 with TRBJ1-6, with D maybe TRBD1 (6 bases). The CDR3 loop spans 14 amino acids. The germline gives CDR1 LNHDA, CDR2 SQIVND (reference sequence). V was trimmed by 2 bases and J by 7 bases, leaving 9 bases between them. DNA for the CDR3: TGTGCCAGTAGTATACGGACAGCGAATTCACCCCTCCACTTT. Protein: CASSIRTANSPLHF.

The gene calls are TRBV19 and TRBJ2-5, with 9 bases matching TRBD2. Germline loops: CDR1 LNHDA, CDR2 SQIVND (reference sequence). The V gene end was trimmed by 4 bases and the J gene end by 6 bases; junction bases not matched to a gene: 9. The CDR3 totals 15 residues. The CDR3 region is CASSRSSSGKKTQYF. As DNA, the CDR3 is TGTGCCAGTAGTAGGAGCTCTAGCGGGAAAAAGACCCAGTACTTC. Supplemented by reference TRBV19 and TRBJ2-5, the full variable domain reads DGGITQSPKYLFRKEGQNVTLSCEQNLNHDAMYWYRQDPGQGLRLIYYSQIVNDFQKGDIAEGYSVSREKKESFPLTVTSAQKNPTAFYLCASSRSSSGKKTQYFGPGTRLLVL.

CDR3 nucleotide sequence: TGTGCCAGCAGCAAACAACTAGTTTTGGGTTACAATGAGCAGTTCTTC. Translation gives CASSKQLVLGYNEQFF. The chain combines TRBV11-3 with TRBJ2-1, with D possibly matching TRBD2 (5 bases). From germline, CDR1 is SGHNT and CDR2 YENEEA. V gave up 5 bases and J gave up 4 bases, with 18 bases separating them. This CDR3 has 16 amino acids. Based on the CDR3 plus reference TRBV11-3 and TRBJ2-1, the full variable domain is EAGVVQSPRYKIIEKKQPVAFWCNPISGHNTLYWYLQNLGQGPELLIRYENEEAVDDSQLPKDRFSAERLKGVDSTLKIQPAELGDSAVYLCASSKQLVLGYNEQFFGPGTRLTVL.

V and J are TRBV6-4 and TRBJ1-2; tentative D call: TRBD1 (5 bases). Germline CDR1 reads MRHNA; CDR2 reads SNTAGT. Deletions cut 2 bases from V and 3 bases from J, with 7 bases between. The CDR3 consists of 13 residues. CDR3 DNA sequence: TGTGCCAGCAGTGACGGAGGGGACTATGGCTACACCTTC. It specifies CASSDGGDYGYTF.

This clone was recorded once. The V and J genes are TRBV30 and TRBJ2-7; a possible D gene is TRBD1 (6 bases). V lost 5 bases, J lost 1 base, and 12 bases lay in between. The length of the CDR3 is 13 residues. Germline CDR1 is GTSNPN and CDR2 is SVGIG (reference sequence). This chain's CDR3 is CAWVKGGSYEQYF. The CDR3 DNA is TGTGCCTGGGTTAAAGGGGGATCCTACGAGCAGTACTTC.

The chain is built from TRBV18 and TRBJ1-2; perhaps TRBD1 as D (5 bases). Germline loops: CDR1 KGHSH, CDR2 LQKENI. CDR3 length: 13 residues. V lost 2 bases to trimming and J lost 8 bases, with 12 bases between them. CDR3 loop: CASSPGGGLGYTF. The CDR3 region has the DNA TGTGCCAGCTCACCAGGGGGGGGACTCGGCTACACCTTC.